This is a list of T cell receptor beta chains from one sample in a study of T-cell memory formation after mild COVID-19. Each CDR3 protein gets one entry after TCRdb re-called the 5' RACE reads with MiXCR. The sample shows tens of thousands of distinct CDR3 sequences, about 15% of them seen only once. The material sequenced was PBMCs or a T cell subset sorted from them (not recorded which). The receptor set was obtained from a man between 18 and 29 years old who had mild COVID-19 (a few samples of this study predate the infection). Cell type and time point are not known. CDR3s include the opening cysteine and the closing phenylalanine or tryptophan. A D gene is named only where the DNA matches it firmly. Only part of the rows carry a size: once, few, many, or a class if the clone is expanded.

cdr3_aa cdr3_nt d_call j_call v_call clone_size
CAISDFERGGLKDTQYF TGTGCCATCAGTGATTTCGAGCGGGGGGGCCTCAAAGATACGCAGTATTTT TRBD2 TRBJ2-3 TRBV10-3 NA
CASSLVAYAYEQYF TGTGCCAGCAGCTTAGTGGCGTATGCCTACGAGCAGTACTTC NA TRBJ2-7 TRBV7-2 few
CASSQARVSYNEQFF TGTGCCAGCAGCCAAGCGAGGGTCTCCTACAATGAGCAGTTCTTC NA TRBJ2-1 TRBV4-2 NA
CASSAFIAGGFHEQYF TGTGCCAGCAGCGCTTTCATAGCGGGGGGGTTTCACGAGCAGTACTTC TRBD2 TRBJ2-7 TRBV9 NA
CATSLALSYEQYF TGTGCCACCTCGTTGGCACTCTCCTACGAGCAGTACTTC NA TRBJ2-7 TRBV12-3/TRBV12-4 NA
CASSYPLGGPVW TGTGCCAGCAGCTATCCCCTCGGAGGTCCAGTGTGG NA TRBJ2-5 TRBV5-6 few
CASSTGLAGGPHNEQFF TGTGCCAGCAGTACGGGACTAGCGGGGGGGCCCCACAATGAGCAGTTCTTC TRBD2 TRBJ2-1 TRBV6-5 few
CASSQDVASQIGGSGGLRETQYF TGCGCCAGCAGCCAAGATGTCGCCAGCCAAATTGGTGGTAGCGGGGGACTCAGGGAGACCCAGTACTTC TRBD2 TRBJ2-5 TRBV4-1 few
CASSQPDRATANYGYTF TGTGCCAGCAGCCAACCGGACAGGGCTACAGCTAACTATGGCTACACCTTC TRBD1 TRBJ1-2 TRBV5-8 NA
CASSYRRRIASTDTQYF TGTGCCAGCAGCTACCGAAGACGGATAGCTAGCACAGATACGCAGTATTTT NA TRBJ2-3 TRBV5-6 NA
CASSLVSTGQETQYF TGTGCCAGCAGCTTAGTCTCTACGGGGCAAGAGACCCAGTACTTC NA TRBJ2-5 TRBV7-8 few
CASSQVALAGGHYEQFF TGCGCCAGCAGCCAAGTAGCACTAGCGGGGGGGCACTATGAGCAGTTCTTC TRBD2 TRBJ2-1 TRBV4-1 NA
CASSVVGQEYTGELFF TGTGCCAGCAGCGTCGTTGGACAGGAGTACACCGGGGAGCTGTTTTTT TRBD1 TRBJ2-2 TRBV7-6 NA
CASSVYQRLAGGPGNEQFF TGTGCCAGCAGCGTATACCAGAGACTAGCGGGGGGGCCGGGCAATGAGCAGTTCTTC TRBD2 TRBJ2-1 TRBV9 NA
CASRVDSGANVLTF TGTGCCAGCAGGGTCGACTCTGGGGCCAACGTCCTGACTTTC NA TRBJ2-6 TRBV27 few
CASSDWDSTYNEQFF TGTGCCAGCAGTGACTGGGACAGCACCTACAATGAGCAGTTCTTC TRBD1 TRBJ2-1 TRBV25-1 few
CASGKLAGRTDTQYF TGTGCCAGCGGTAAACTAGCGGGACGCACAGATACGCAGTATTTT TRBD2 TRBJ2-3 TRBV2 NA
CASSVLTGAEDTQYF TGTGCCAGCAGTGTTCTGACGGGGGCAGAAGATACGCAGTATTTT NA TRBJ2-3 TRBV28 NA
CASSQAGTSGEETQYF TGTGCCAGCAGCCAAGCCGGGACTAGCGGGGAAGAGACCCAGTACTTC TRBD2 TRBJ2-5 TRBV3-1 NA
CASSYGYGLAEIYEQYF TGTGCCAGCAGCTATGGGTACGGACTAGCGGAGATCTACGAGCAGTACTTC TRBD2 TRBJ2-7 TRBV7-6 NA
CSARDLHRRLGNSPLHF TGCAGTGCTAGAGATCTACATCGGCGTCTCGGTAATTCACCCCTCCACTTT NA TRBJ1-6 TRBV20-1 many
CASSPLSGANVLTF TGTGCCAGCAGCCCGTTATCTGGGGCCAACGTCCTGACTTTC NA TRBJ2-6 TRBV9 few
CASSLAAGGAGLGYGYTF TGTGCCAGCAGCTTAGCGGCGGGGGGCGCGGGGCTGGGCTATGGCTACACCTTC NA TRBJ1-2 TRBV7-8 many
CASNGGTGETQYF TGTGCCTCTAACGGAGGAACGGGGGAGACCCAGTACTTC NA TRBJ2-5 TRBV10-3 few
CASSVELGVGTDTQYF TGTGCCAGCAGCGTCGAATTGGGGGTCGGCACAGATACGCAGTATTTT NA TRBJ2-3 TRBV7-9 NA
CASSLVESSAGAATNTQYF TGTGCCAGCAGCTTGGTGGAGTCAAGCGCGGGGGCCGCCACGAATACGCAGTATTTT NA TRBJ2-3 TRBV5-4 NA
CASSAGQLATNEKLFF TGCGCCAGCAGCGCTGGACAACTTGCAACTAATGAAAAACTGTTTTTT NA TRBJ1-4 TRBV4-1 NA
CSVGQEPYEQYF TGCAGCGTCGGACAGGAACCCTACGAGCAGTACTTC TRBD1 TRBJ2-7 TRBV29-1 many
CASSAGTGAGNTIYF TGTGCCAGCAGTGCCGGGACAGGGGCTGGAAACACCATATATTTT TRBD1 TRBJ1-3 TRBV2 NA
CASSQDHTGVAGELFF TGTGCCAGCAGCCAAGACCATACGGGGGTGGCCGGGGAGCTGTTTTTT NA TRBJ2-2 TRBV4-2 NA
CASSPPRWGQQGSYNEQFF TGTGCCAGCAGCCCACCTCGGTGGGGCCAACAGGGTTCCTACAATGAGCAGTTCTTC NA TRBJ2-1 TRBV7-9 few
CASSESSYNEQFF TGTGCCAGCAGTGAAAGCTCCTACAATGAGCAGTTCTTC NA TRBJ2-1 TRBV2 few
CASRDRLDTQYF TGTGCCAGCAGGGACAGGCTAGATACGCAGTATTTT TRBD1 TRBJ2-3 TRBV4-2 few
CSVRDNSLPYEQYF TGCAGCGTCCGGGACAATTCCTTACCCTACGAGCAGTACTTC NA TRBJ2-7 TRBV29-1 NA
CAISLGLGSTEAFF TGTGCCATCAGTTTGGGGTTGGGTAGCACTGAAGCTTTCTTT NA TRBJ1-1 TRBV10-3 few
CASSFGGGMGDTQYF TGTGCCAGCAGTTTCGGGGGGGGCATGGGAGATACGCAGTATTTT TRBD2 TRBJ2-3 TRBV12-3/TRBV12-4 few
CASGFKQGPREQYF TGTGCTAGTGGTTTCAAACAGGGCCCTAGGGAGCAGTACTTC NA TRBJ2-7 TRBV12-5 NA
CATSRDPHNEQFF TGTGCCACCAGCAGAGACCCCCATAATGAGCAGTTCTTC NA TRBJ2-1 TRBV15 NA
CASSLERMTGELFF TGTGCCAGCAGCTTGGAGCGAATGACCGGGGAGCTGTTTTTT NA TRBJ2-2 TRBV11-1 few
CSATPPDREKAFF TGCAGTGCTACACCGCCCGACAGGGAAAAAGCTTTCTTT TRBD1 TRBJ1-1 TRBV20-1 NA
CASSFLAGGLTDTQYF TGTGCCAGCAGTTTTCTTGCGGGGGGACTCACAGATACGCAGTATTTT TRBD2 TRBJ2-3 TRBV12-3/TRBV12-4 NA
CASSFSSGIYGYTF TGTGCCAGCAGTTTTTCCTCCGGGATCTATGGCTACACCTTC NA TRBJ1-2 TRBV12-3/TRBV12-4 NA
CASSPGQGVLWGYTF TGCGCCAGCAGCCCAGGACAGGGCGTCCTATGGGGCTACACCTTC TRBD1 TRBJ1-2 TRBV4-1 NA
CSVEPGVGETQYF TGCAGCGTTGAACCCGGGGTGGGAGAGACCCAGTACTTC NA TRBJ2-5 TRBV29-1 NA
CATSEPAGQKGTYNTGELFF TGTGCCACCAGTGAGCCCGCAGGACAGAAAGGAACTTACAACACCGGGGAGCTGTTTTTT NA TRBJ2-2 TRBV24-1 NA
CASSTGQIKITSTDTQYF TGTGCCAGCAGCACCGGACAGATTAAAATCACTAGCACAGATACGCAGTATTTT NA TRBJ2-3 TRBV5-6 NA
CASSLESTEAFF TGTGCCAGCAGCTTAGAGAGCACTGAAGCTTTCTTT NA TRBJ1-1 TRBV7-9 few
CASSLLGEEEGETQYF TGTGCCAGCAGCTTACTAGGGGAAGAGGAGGGAGAGACCCAGTACTTC NA TRBJ2-5 TRBV7-8 few
CASSSRGRGGVDTQYF TGTGCCAGCAGCTCCCGTGGGCGCGGGGGGGTTGATACGCAGTATTTT TRBD2 TRBJ2-3 TRBV7-9 few